Below are 16 T cell receptor beta chains sequenced from a single sample in a study of control samples from healthy donors and cancer patients. Repertoires were generated with immunoSEQ multiplex PCR, while TCRdb's copy carries only in-frame clones and drops some. The data hold fewer than 130,000 clones, with over 75% observed a single time. Sequenced: PBMCs. The receptors originated from a woman aged 60 to 75 with lung cancer.

This chain uses TRBV18 with TRBJ2-3, with D tentatively TRBD1 (5 bases). CDR3 length equals 15 residues. The germline V gene has CDR1 KGHSH and CDR2 LQKENI. Trimming stripped 5 bases from V and 6 bases from J, with 18 bases between. Here the CDR3 reads CASSSSQGNTDTQYF. The CDR3 nucleotides are TGTGCCAGCTCATCATCCCAGGGTAATACGGATACGCAGTATTTT.

V and J are TRBV5-4 and TRBJ2-3; D is uncertain. V was shortened by 0 bases and J by 5 bases, with 4 bases between the two germline ends. The CDR3 contains 12 residues. Germline values: CDR1 SGHNT, CDR2 YYREEE (reference sequence). Here the CDR3 reads CASSLVGDTQYF. For the CDR3, the DNA is TGTGCCAGCAGCTTGGTGGGAGATACGCAGTATTTT.

The chain carries TRBV5-1 and TRBJ2-3; 7 bases line up with TRBD1. Germline CDR1 reads SGHRS; CDR2 reads YFSETQ. This CDR3 region has 16 residues. J was trimmed by 5 bases and V by 4 bases; bases with no gene match: 13. The CDR3: CASSPEEGATGDTQYF. CDR3 in DNA: TGCGCCAGCAGCCCGGAAGAGGGGGCGACCGGAGATACGCAGTATTTT.

This clone came up once. J is TRBJ1-5 and V is TRBV6-5; 8 bases are shared with TRBD1. V lost 5 bases to trimming and J lost 5 bases; unmatched junction nucleotides: 8. CDR1 MNHEY and CDR2 SVGAGI come from the germline V gene. The length of the CDR3 is 15 residues. CDR3: CASSRTGPRDQPQHF. In DNA, the CDR3 is TGTGCCAGCAGTAGGACAGGGCCTCGGGATCAGCCCCAGCATTTT.

The chain uses TRBV6-2 or TRBV6-3 and TRBJ2-1; 9 nucleotides line up with TRBD1. CDR1 is MNHEY and CDR2 is SVGEGT in the germline V gene. Trimming removed 6 bases from V and 4 bases from J; junction bases left unmatched: 7. The CDR3 is made up of 15 amino acids. CDR3 in DNA: TGTGCCAGCAGCCGCCCCGGACAGGGGTACAATGAGCAGTTCTTC. Translation gives CASSRPGQGYNEQFF.

V and J are TRBV5-4 and TRBJ2-1; perhaps TRBD1 as D (6 bases). V lost 0 bases, J lost 10 bases, and 8 bases lay in between. The germline V gene encodes CDR1 SGHNT and CDR2 YYREEE (reference sequence). CDR3 length equals 12 residues. The CDR3, as DNA: TGTGCCAGCAGCTTGGAACAGGGAGAGCAGTTCTTC. Amino acids: CASSLEQGEQFF. Variable domain in full (rest from reference TRBV5-4 and TRBJ2-1): ETGVTQSPTHLIKTRGQQVTLRCSSQSGHNTVSWYQQALGQGPQFIFQYYREEENGRGNFPPRFSGLQFPNYSSELNVNALELDDSALYLCASSLEQGEQFFGPGTRLTVL.

V is TRBV6-5 and J is TRBJ1-1; D not resolved. CDR3 size: 11 residues. Germline V CDR1 and CDR2: MNHEY, SVGAGI. Trimming removed 10 bases from V and 1 base from J, with 7 bases in between. CDR3 sequence (DNA): TGTGCCACCAAAACGAACACTGAAGCTTTCTTT. The encoded protein is CATKTNTEAFF.

The chain couples TRBV19 to TRBJ1-1; unclear D gene. Trimming left V 1 base short and J 1 base short, with 7 bases between. The CDR3 runs to 14 residues. Germline lookup yields CDR1 LNHDA and CDR2 SQIVND (reference sequence). CDR3 protein: CASSIGPTNTEAFF. CDR3 DNA: TGTGCCAGTAGTATAGGTCCAACGAACACTGAAGCTTTCTTT. The full variable domain, with the rest looked up from reference TRBV19 and TRBJ1-1, is DGGITQSPKYLFRKEGQNVTLSCEQNLNHDAMYWYRQDPGQGLRLIYYSQIVNDFQKGDIAEGYSVSREKKESFPLTVTSAQKNPTAFYLCASSIGPTNTEAFFGQGTRLTVV.

The V and J genes are TRBV5-1 and TRBJ2-3; D is possibly TRBD2 (6 bases). The germline V gene encodes CDR1 SGHRS and CDR2 YFSETQ. This CDR3 contains 15 residues. The V gene lost 5 bases and the J gene lost 2 bases, with 15 bases spanning the gap. CDR3 coding DNA: TGCGCCAGCAGTCGCAATAGCGGTAACACAGATACGCAGTATTTT. Encoded protein: CASSRNSGNTDTQYF.

Written as DNA, the CDR3 is TGCAGCGTTGGGGGACGGGTCTACAATGAGCAGTTCTTC. Protein sequence: CSVGGRVYNEQFF. The gene calls are TRBV29-1 and TRBJ2-1; D is tentatively TRBD1 or TRBD2 (5 bases each). The germline V gene encodes CDR1 SQVTM and CDR2 ANQGSEA. V was cut by 4 bases and J by 3 bases, with 10 bases left in between. The CDR3 runs to 13 residues.

The rearrangement links TRBV6-5 to TRBJ1-1; D is unresolved. Germline assignment: CDR1 MNHEY and CDR2 SVGAGI. The ends were cut back, 2 bases at V and 7 bases at J, with 14 bases in the middle. The CDR3 sequence is 14 residues long. CDR3 nucleotides: TGTGCCAGCAGTTACGCTCTTACTCGAGGTGAAGCTTTCTTT. Protein product: CASSYALTRGEAFF.

This chain connects TRBV6-2 or TRBV6-3 to TRBJ1-1, with TRBD1 as a possible D gene (5 bases). V was shortened by 5 bases and J by 7 bases, with 11 bases between the two germline ends. Germline lookup yields CDR1 MNHEY and CDR2 SVGEGT. The CDR3 extends over 12 amino acids. CDR3 region: CASSRTQIEAFF. The CDR3 coding sequence is TGTGCCAGCAGTCGGACACAGATTGAAGCTTTCTTT.

The gene calls are TRBV30 and TRBJ2-1; 9 bases are a match to TRBD2. CDR3 length: 14 residues. Germline assignment: CDR1 GTSNPN and CDR2 SVGIG (reference sequence). Trimming took 6 bases from V and 6 from J; bases not matched to a gene: 9. CDR3 sequence (DNA): TGTGCCTGTACCGGGACTAGCATATCCAATGAGCAGTTCTTC. Translation gives CACTGTSISNEQFF.

This chain uses TRBV6-5 with TRBJ1-5; no clear D gene. V was cut by 0 bases and J by 4 bases, with 10 bases left in between. The CDR3 is made up of 15 amino acids. Germline V gives CDR1 MNHEY, CDR2 SVGAGI. In DNA form, the CDR3 reads TGTGCCAGCAGTTACTCGAGGAGAGGGAATCAGCCCCAGCATTTT. Protein: CASSYSRRGNQPQHF.

This chain uses TRBV30 with TRBJ1-4, with 7 bases fitting TRBD1. This CDR3 is built from 14 residues. V shed 3 bases and J 6 bases; nucleotides not matched to a gene: 7. Germline CDR1 reads GTSNPN; CDR2 reads SVGIG (reference sequence). The CDR3 nucleotides read TGTGCCTGGAGCAGGGGGACGGGGGATGAAAAACTGTTTTTT. Amino acids: CAWSRGTGDEKLFF.

This clone was detected a few times. The chain has TRBV29-1 and TRBJ1-2; D ambiguous. V lost 6 bases to trimming and J lost 7 bases, with 15 bases between them. This CDR3 has 12 amino acids. Germline CDR1 and CDR2: SQVTM and ANQGSEA. The CDR3 loop reads CSVLGPRGGYTF. The CDR3 nucleotides read TGCAGCGTCCTAGGACCTCGGGGTGGCTACACCTTC.